What follows describes a single TCR beta chain. These data are taken from a study of blood T cell repertoires in COVID-19. TCRdb's copy holds only in-frame clones and misses some; the assay was immunoSEQ multiplex PCR. The sample shows under 140,000 clones, 88% of them seen only once. V trimming: 1 base; J trimming: 8 bases; junction bases outside the gene matches: 10. The CDR3 length is 16 residues. Germline V gene lookup returns CDR1 SGHNT and CDR2 YENEEA. Sequencing used peripheral blood. This TCR derives from a woman between 45 and 60 years old with acute or convalescent COVID-19. The chain is built from TRBV11-3 and TRBJ2-1; 8 bases align to TRBD1. The CDR3 is CASSLGIDRGRDEQFF. CDR3 DNA: TGTGCCAGCAGCTTAGGGATCGACAGGGGTAGGGATGAGCAGTTCTTC.